The rows below give T cell receptor beta chains drawn from one sample of a study of blood T cell repertoires in COVID-19. Only in-frame clones appear in the TCRdb table, and some are missing; sequencing was by immunoSEQ multiplex PCR. The data contain 70,000 to 85,000 clones, roughly nine tenths of them singletons. Material for sequencing was peripheral blood. The receptors derive from a woman aged 60-70 years with acute or convalescent COVID-19. The CDR3 runs from the conserved cysteine through the conserved F or W. The D gene is left open where the match is weak. Not every row has a clone size; where given, it reads once, few, many or a size class.

V gene	J gene	clone size	D gene	CDR3 protein	CDR3 DNA
TRBV14	TRBJ2-7	.	TRBD1	CASSHLGTGREQYF	TGTGCCAGCAGCCACCTCGGGACAGGGAGGGAGCAGTACTTC
TRBV11-2	TRBJ2-7	.	TRBD1	CASSLLAGGVMDEQYF	TGTGCCAGCAGCTTACTTGCAGGGGGCGTGATGGACGAGCAGTACTTC
TRBV3-1/TRBV3-2	TRBJ1-4	.	TRBD1	CASSRGTGLNNEKLFF	TGTGCCAGCAGCCGCGGGACAGGGCTTAATAATGAAAAACTGTTTTTT
TRBV9	TRBJ1-2	.	.	CASSPLVGYGYTF	TGTGCCAGCAGCCCCCTAGTAGGCTATGGCTACACCTTC
TRBV6-1	TRBJ2-5	.	TRBD1	CASSETGGSGQETQYF	TGTGCCAGCAGTGAAACAGGGGGGAGCGGCCAAGAGACCCAGTACTTC
TRBV28	TRBJ1-2	.	.	CASSLLGAGESAFGYTF	TGTGCCAGCAGTTTATTGGGGGCCGGGGAAAGCGCTTTCGGCTACACCTTC
TRBV18	TRBJ1-1	.	.	CASSPGLEAFF	TGTGCCAGCTCACCGGGGCTTGAAGCTTTCTTT
TRBV27	TRBJ2-1	.	.	CASSRRGGANSYNEQFF	TGTGCCAGCAGTCGGAGGGGGGGCGCTAACTCCTACAATGAGCAGTTCTTC
TRBV19	TRBJ2-4	.	.	CASSPRTGRTGGKNIQYF	TGTGCCAGTAGTCCCCGGACAGGGAGAACGGGGGGCAAAAACATTCAGTACTTC
TRBV10-3	TRBJ2-5	.	TRBD2	CAIRAGVGETQYF	TGTGCCATCAGGGCGGGGGTCGGGGAGACCCAGTACTTC
TRBV7-2	TRBJ1-5	.	TRBD1	CASSLEAGQGAQHF	TGTGCCAGCAGCTTAGAAGCCGGCCAGGGGGCCCAGCATTTT
TRBV28	TRBJ1-3	.	.	CASRLGSSGNTIYF	TGTGCCAGCAGACTAGGGTCCTCTGGAAACACCATATATTTT
TRBV7-3	TRBJ2-3	.	.	CASSLTPTDTQYF	TGTGCCAGCAGCTTAACCCCGACAGATACGCAGTATTTT
TRBV30	TRBJ1-6	few	.	CAWGQNNSPLHF	TGTGCCTGGGGACAGAATAATTCACCCCTCCACTTT
TRBV20-1	TRBJ1-5	.	.	CSASQRTGSNQPQHF	TGCAGTGCTAGTCAAAGAACAGGGAGCAATCAGCCCCAGCATTTT
TRBV10-3	TRBJ2-3	.	TRBD1	CAISDYDRGNTDTQYF	TGTGCCATCAGTGATTACGACAGGGGGAACACAGATACGCAGTATTTT